The 18 T cell receptor beta chains in this list originate from one sample, sequenced in a study of OX40 agonist ivuxolimab in advanced cancers. Clones were read by immunoSEQ multiplex PCR, and TCRdb kept only the in-frame ones, dropping some. The sample holds some 100,000 clones, under 95% seen once. The specimen was CD4+ or CD8+ T cells sorted from blood, collected in a trial of the OX40 agonist ivuxolimab. The receptors here all came from an adult with an advanced solid tumor such as melanoma, head and neck, liver or kidney cancer.

The chain recombines TRBV7-5 with TRBJ2-6; the table's D call, TRBD2, has no DNA check behind it. TRBV7-5 represents a pseudogene. This CDR3 is built from 16 residues. The CDR3, as DNA: TGTGCCAGCAGCTCTCCAGACTTCCCTGGGGCCAACGTCCTGACTTTC. It specifies CASSSPDFPGANVLTF.

A single count supports this clone. This chain connects TRBV6-6 to TRBJ2-1, with 12 nucleotides matching TRBD2. The CDR3 spans 15 residues. Looked up from germline, CDR1 is MNHNY and CDR2 is SVGAGI (reference sequence). Trimming removed 5 bases from V and 6 bases from J; junction bases left unmatched: 5. Written as DNA, the CDR3 is TGTGCCAGCAGTCCACTAGCGGGAGGAATCAATGAGCAGTTCTTC. Translating it yields CASSPLAGGINEQFF.

The rearrangement uses TRBV21-1 and TRBJ2-7; TRBD2, the table's D call, lacks a check against the DNA. TRBV21-1 is listed as a pseudogene. The CDR3 has 12 residues. CDR3 region: CASSLFAYEQYF. CDR3 nucleotides: TGTGCCAGCAGCCTTTTCGCCTACGAGCAGTACTTC.

In regard to this clone: The CDR3 end shows no conserved phenylalanine or tryptophan, and so a read error is likely. It is unclear where the CDR3 begins or ends on the DNA, so no DNA is shown, and the CDR3 is as TCRdb lists it. V gene TRBV7-9 combines with J gene TRBJ2-3; TRBD2, as called in the table, went unchecked against the DNA. The germline V gene has CDR1 SEHNR and CDR2 FQNEAQ (reference sequence). 16 amino acids form the CDR3, both terminal residues included. The CDR3 loop reads CASSLGDGTSGRLVSR.

The chain links TRBV9 to TRBJ2-7; D is unresolved. The CDR3 has 12 amino acids. Trimming removed 0 bases at V and 3 bases at J, with 4 bases between. The germline gives CDR1 SGDLS, CDR2 YYNGEE. Here the CDR3 DNA reads TGTGCCAGCAGCGTAGAGGGCTACGAGCAGTACTTC. Its translation: CASSVEGYEQYF.

This clone was counted between two and nine times. This sequence joins TRBV10-3 and TRBJ1-5; D gene uncertain. Germline-derived CDR1 and CDR2 are ENHRY and SYGVKD. There are 12 residues in the CDR3. Trimming removed 4 bases at V and 7 bases at J, with 8 bases between. Here the CDR3 reads CAISGFRQPQHF. In DNA, the CDR3 is TGTGCCATCAGTGGATTCCGCCAGCCCCAGCATTTT.

This chain joins TRBV7-3 and TRBJ2-3; TRBD2 is a possible D gene (6 bases). This CDR3 is 16 amino acids long. Trimming pared 2 bases from V and 0 bases from J, leaving 12 bases between. CDR1 is SGHTA, CDR2 FQGTGA, per germline. CDR3 sequence (DNA): TGTGCCAGCAGCTTACTGCCTAGCGAAAGCACAGATACGCAGTATTTT. It yields the protein CASSLLPSESTDTQYF.

The sample holds one count of this clone. The junction and the germline gene differ at one end; a read error may be behind it. The chain combines TRBV7-7 with TRBJ2-5; 9 nucleotides agree with TRBD2. CDR3 length: 14 residues. In germline, CDR1 is SSHAT, CDR2 FNYEAQ (reference sequence). The CDR3 DNA sequence: TGTGCTAGCAGCTTAGGGACTAGCCCAGAGACCCAGTACTTC. Its protein product is CASSLGTSPETQYF.

The J gene is TRBJ1-5, the V gene TRBV6-1; maybe TRBD1 (5 bases). This CDR3 is built from 13 residues. The germline gives CDR1 MNHNS, CDR2 SASEGT. V was cut by 8 bases and J by 2 bases, with 10 bases left in between. CDR3 region: CASRDVRNQPQHF. The CDR3 region has the DNA TGTGCCAGCCGGGACGTCCGCAATCAGCCCCAGCATTTT.

This clone was seen just once. The V and J genes are TRBV11-2 and TRBJ1-5, with unresolved D. CDR1 is SGHAT, CDR2 FQNNGV, per germline. V was pared by 0 bases and J by 6 bases, with 15 bases between. This CDR3 comprises 16 residues. CDR3 bases: TGTGCCAGCAGCTTAGACTGGGCCCCGGGCGGTCAGCCCCAGCATTTT. Its translation is CASSLDWAPGGQPQHF.

The chain has TRBV30 and TRBJ2-5, with D perhaps matching TRBD2 (6 bases). Trimming pared 4 bases from V and 7 bases from J, leaving 19 bases between. Germline V lookup: CDR1 GTSNPN, CDR2 SVGIG (reference sequence). The CDR3 is 14 amino acids. The DNA of the CDR3 is TGTGCCTGGACCCGGGCGGGGACTGGAGGGACCCAGTACTTC. Protein: CAWTRAGTGGTQYF.

This sequence joins TRBV5-1 and TRBJ2-2; 10 positions agree with TRBD2. The CDR3 is 16 residues long. Per the germline V gene, CDR1 is SGHRS and CDR2 is YFSETQ. After removal of 3 bases from V and 8 bases from J, the junction contained 10 bases not matched to a gene. This chain's CDR3 is CASSSLAGGPEGELFF. In DNA, the CDR3 is TGCGCCAGCAGCTCTTTAGCGGGAGGACCCGAGGGGGAGCTGTTTTTT.

The rearrangement joins TRBV27 to TRBJ2-7; the match to TRBD1 covers 9 bases. The J segment lost 4 bases and the V segment lost 6 bases, leaving 13 bases of the junction unmatched. Looked up from germline, CDR1 is MNHEY and CDR2 is SMNVEV (reference sequence). The CDR3 covers 16 residues. The CDR3: CASRFHRGRFDYEQYF. The CDR3 region has the DNA TGTGCCAGCAGGTTCCACAGGGGGCGTTTTGATTACGAGCAGTACTTC.

The chain joins TRBV11-3 to TRBJ2-7; TRBD2 is a possible D gene (6 bases). The germline CDR1 and CDR2 sequences are SGHNT and YENEEA. The CDR3 totals 14 residues. V lost 3 bases to trimming and J lost 2 bases, with 11 bases between them. Here the CDR3 reads CASSLGGAPYEQYF. Here the CDR3 DNA reads TGTGCCAGCAGCTTGGGCGGGGCCCCCTACGAGCAGTACTTC. Full variable domain (missing parts from reference TRBV11-3 and TRBJ2-7): EAGVVQSPRYKIIEKKQPVAFWCNPISGHNTLYWYLQNLGQGPELLIRYENEEAVDDSQLPKDRFSAERLKGVDSTLKIQPAELGDSAVYLCASSLGGAPYEQYFGPGTRLTVT.

This chain uses TRBV6-5 with TRBJ2-7; TRBD1 matches at 7 bases. V shed 5 bases, J shed 1 base, and the junction held 8 bases outside the gene matches. Germline CDR1 MNHEY, CDR2 SVGAGI. CDR3 length: 15 amino acids. CDR3 protein: CASSPDREPSYEQYF. In DNA, the CDR3 is TGTGCCAGCAGTCCAGACAGGGAACCATCCTACGAGCAGTACTTC.

The genes are TRBV28 and TRBJ1-5, with D possibly matching TRBD1 (6 bases). Germline loops: CDR1 MDHEN, CDR2 SYDVKM. Trimming shortened V by 11 bases and J by 11 bases, and 19 bases separated the two germline ends. The CDR3 runs 12 residues. Here the CDR3 DNA reads TGTGCCGGACGGGGGACGGGACAATCCCAGCATTTT. Translation: CAGRGTGQSQHF.

The gene calls are TRBV5-4 and TRBJ1-1, with TRBD1 matching over 9 bases. The CDR3 covers 15 residues. With 0 bases clipped from V and 3 bases from J, the junction kept 3 bases outside the gene matches. Germline V lookup: CDR1 SGHNT, CDR2 YYREEE (reference sequence). The CDR3 nucleotides read TGTGCCAGCAGCTTGGAAGGACAGGGGTACACTGAAGCTTTCTTT. Its translation: CASSLEGQGYTEAFF.

The V call is TRBV7-2, the J call TRBJ2-7, with TRBD1 identical over 9 bases. The CDR3 totals 14 residues. V gave up 4 bases and J gave up 0 bases; unmatched junction bases: 1. Germline CDR1 reads SGHTA; CDR2 reads FQGNSA. CDR3 loop: CASSYRGLSYEQYF. The DNA of the CDR3 is TGTGCCAGCAGCTACAGGGGGCTCTCCTACGAGCAGTACTTC.